The sequence of this TCR beta chain was determined in a study of beta chain features in type 1 diabetes. As for the study in general: Similarity in age, gender and cell yields was seen between patients and healthy donors. The study, taken as a whole, reports: A closer apparent resemblance between naive, central memory and Treg TCRB repertoires was seen in patients than in healthy donors. Type 1 diabetes patients showed a moderate but significant shortening of TCRB CDR3s in all four CD4+ subsets.

Sorting that relied on CD45RO/CCR7/CD25/CD127/CD95/CD27 yielded CD4+ naive, central memory, regulatory and stem cell-like memory cells. A few counts support this clone. What it binds is not known. Sequencing targeted expressed TCRB transcripts, as all isolated RNA had been reverse transcribed. TCRdb keeps only in-frame clones here, not all; method: immunoSEQ multiplex PCR. The sample has 300,000 to 350,000 clones, around 9.3% seen once. The V end was cut by 5 bases, the J end by 5 bases, with 4 bases between. Germline CDR1 reads MNHNS; CDR2 reads SASEGT. The CDR3 has 11 amino acids. This clonotype was obtained from a man in his thirties or forties with type 1 diabetes. V and J are TRBV6-1 and TRBJ2-1; D call uncertain. The source material was central memory CD4+ T cells from blood. The CDR3 DNA reads as TGTGCCAGCAGTACGCACAATGAGCAGTTCTTC. This codes for CASSTHNEQFF.